The clone carrying this TCR beta chain was counted a few times. Its antigen remains unidentified. Trimming removed 2 bases at V and 9 bases at J, with 17 bases between. There are 16 residues in the CDR3. Per the germline V gene, CDR1 is MNHEY and CDR2 is SVGAGI. Sequencing targeted expressed TCRB transcripts, as all isolated RNA had been reverse transcribed. Measured with immunoSEQ multiplex PCR; TCRdb has only the in-frame clones, and not every one. The data show 70,000 to 90,000 clones, roughly 34% seen once. Purity above 98% was achieved in all sorted populations. This record comes from a study of beta chain features in type 1 diabetes. Findings and caveats of the study: Over-representation of high TCR-expressing cells was a possible consequence of cDNA sequencing.

Sequenced sample: stem cell memory CD4+ T cells from blood. The receptor's source is a woman aged 18-29 years in good health. The rearrangement uses TRBV6-5 and TRBJ1-6; D unresolved. Here the CDR3 reads CASSYGSNSGSSPLHF. The CDR3 DNA sequence: TGTGCCAGCAGTTACGGTTCAAACTCCGGGTCTTCACCCCTCCACTTT.